Following are 9 T cell receptor beta chains from one sample sequenced in a study of OX40 agonist ivuxolimab in advanced cancers. Assay used: immunoSEQ multiplex PCR; TCRdb lists only in-frame clones, some missing. The table records tens of thousands of clones, about 91% of them present only once. The sequencing here drew on CD4+ or CD8+ T cells sorted from blood, taken in a trial of the OX40 agonist ivuxolimab. All receptors come from an adult with an advanced solid tumor such as melanoma, head and neck, liver or kidney cancer.

The genes are TRBV7-9 and TRBJ2-7; D call uncertain. This CDR3 is built from 12 residues. V gave up 1 base and J gave up 3 bases, with 4 bases separating them. The V gene's germline CDR1 is SEHNR and CDR2 FQNEAQ (reference sequence). The CDR3 here is CASSLVGYEQYF. The CDR3 nucleotides are TGTGCCAGCAGCTTAGTTGGCTACGAGCAGTACTTC.

The chain links TRBV6-6 to TRBJ1-2; D is perhaps TRBD1 (5 bases). This CDR3 has 15 amino acids. With 6 bases removed from V and 3 bases from J, the gap between germline ends came to 17 bases. The germline V gene has CDR1 MNHNY and CDR2 SVGAGI (reference sequence). The CDR3 coding sequence is TGTGCCAGCAGCCTCTCGGGACGACTTGACTATGGCTACACCTTC. Its protein is CASSLSGRLDYGYTF.

The chain combines TRBV6-4 with TRBJ2-3, with TRBD2 matching 7 bases. This CDR3 region has 15 residues. Per the germline V gene, CDR1 is MRHNA and CDR2 is SNTAGT. Germline trimming cut 0 bases from V and 1 base from J; bases unmatched to any gene: 1. Here the CDR3 DNA reads TGTGCCAGCAGTGACTCCCGGGGGGGCACAGATACGCAGTATTTT. It yields the protein CASSDSRGGTDTQYF.

V usage is TRBV6-5 and J usage is TRBJ2-5, with 10 bases that match TRBD2. The ends lost 6 bases at V and 3 bases at J; junction bases unmatched: 1. CDR1 is MNHEY, CDR2 SVGAGI, per germline. The CDR3 covers 13 residues. The CDR3 nucleotides read TGTGCCAGCAGCGGACTAGCGGAAGAGACCCAGTACTTC. Residues: CASSGLAEETQYF.

The rearrangement joins TRBV14 to TRBJ2-1, with D unresolved. V shed 1 base and J shed 5 bases, with 12 bases lying between them. Germline CDR1 reads SGHDN; CDR2 reads FVKESK. The CDR3 totals 15 residues. CDR3 in amino acids: CASSQGPPPHNEQFF. CDR3 sequence (DNA): TGTGCCAGCAGCCAAGGCCCGCCGCCACACAATGAGCAGTTCTTC. The complete variable domain, with remaining parts taken from reference TRBV14 and TRBJ2-1, reads EAGVTQFPSHSVIEKGQTVTLRCDPISGHDNLYWYRRVMGKEIKFLLHFVKESKQDESGMPNNRFLAERTGGTYSTLKVQPAELEDSGVYFCASSQGPPPHNEQFFGPGTRLTVL.

This chain joins TRBV10-3 and TRBJ1-5; 9 nucleotides align to TRBD1. Trimming removed 3 bases from V and 9 bases from J; junction bases left unmatched: 12. This CDR3 region has 16 residues. The germline CDR1 and CDR2 sequences are ENHRY and SYGVKD. CDR3 bases: TGTGCCATCAGTGACCCCGACAGGGGGTCTAGTAGGCCCCAGCATTTT. Protein: CAISDPDRGSSRPQHF.

The chain uses TRBV25-1 and TRBJ2-7; D is unclear. Trimming cost V 4 bases and J 2 bases, with 9 bases left between them. Per the germline V gene, CDR1 is MGHDK and CDR2 is SYGVNS. The CDR3 runs to 13 residues. The DNA of the CDR3 is TGTGCCAGCAGTGCTTTACCTGCCTACGAGCAGTACTTC. Protein sequence: CASSALPAYEQYF.

The chain employs TRBV27 and TRBJ2-7, with 7 bases fitting TRBD1. The germline V gene has CDR1 MNHEY and CDR2 SMNVEV (reference sequence). The CDR3 contains 15 residues. V trimming: 5 bases; J trimming: 3 bases; junction bases outside the gene matches: 10. The CDR3 DNA follows: TGTGCCAGCAGTCTACAGGGGAACCCGATCTACGAGCAGTACTTC. Translated, it gives CASSLQGNPIYEQYF.

V usage is TRBV4-1 and J usage is TRBJ1-2, with 9 nucleotides matching TRBD1. Looked up from germline, CDR1 is MGHRA and CDR2 is YSYEKL. CDR3 length: 16 residues. Trimming at V came to 3 bases and at J to 2 bases, leaving 7 bases not matched to a gene. The CDR3 reads CASSHDGTGMNYGYTF. The CDR3 DNA is TGCGCCAGCAGCCATGACGGGACAGGGATGAACTATGGCTACACCTTC.